Below, one T cell receptor beta chain is given with its context. The treatment is: oral pan-JAK inhibitor, 5-10 mg twice daily. This entry comes from a study of CD8+ T cells in alopecia areata. Once RNA had been extracted, it was reverse transcribed into cDNA to act as the sequencing template. Sequencing was performed with immunoSEQ multiplex PCR; in TCRdb, only in-frame clones are kept and a portion is missing. Of roughly 100,000 clones in the sample, 50% to 60% were seen once. Germline V gene lookup returns CDR1 SGHAT and CDR2 FQNNGV. With 1 base removed from V and 6 bases from J, the gap between germline ends came to 9 bases. This CDR3 has 13 residues.

The V and J genes are TRBV11-2 and TRBJ1-1; D is undetermined. The source of this sequence is a human donor with alopecia areata. This material consisted of CD8+ T cells sorted from blood, taken at roughly week 58, from a patient treated with tofacitinib. The CDR3 DNA reads as TGTGCCAGCAGCTTAGGGAGGTCATCTGAAGCTTTCTTT. Translation: CASSLGRSSEAFF.